The rows below give T cell receptor beta chains drawn from one sample of a study of persistence of HIV-infected CD4 T cells. Here immunoSEQ multiplex PCR was the method, and the copy in TCRdb shows in-frame clones only, minus some. This table has tens of thousands of clones, 75% to 85% appearing once. Antigen specificity for these receptors is unknown. The source material was CD4+ T cells sorted from PBMCs after roughly 20-hour stimulation, sampled from a patient who received antiretroviral therapy. The receptors come from an adult man with HIV who was CMV-seropositive. Each CDR3 is given with its conserved first and last residue. The order of the fields is J gene, V gene, D gene, clone size, CDR3 DNA, CDR3 protein. The D gene is left open where the match is weak. For some rows the clone size is stated as once, few or many, or as a class when expanded; others skip it.

TRBJ1-2 | TRBV27 | TRBD1 | once | TGTGCCAGCAGCAATCGGACAGGCTATGGCTACACCTTC | CASSNRTGYGYTF
TRBJ2-7 | TRBV6-5 | TRBD1 | NA | TGTGCCAGCCACCTCGAAAGGGGGCTATCTCACGAGCAGTACTTC | CASHLERGLSHEQYF
TRBJ2-1 | TRBV6-4 | TRBD2 | NA | TGTGCCAGCAGTACCCTAGCGGGGGAACTAAATGAGCAGTTCTTC | CASSTLAGELNEQFF
TRBJ2-4 | TRBV6-5 | NA | few | TGTGCCAGCAGTTACTCGGGCCAGGGTGAGGGCATTCAGTACTTC | CASSYSGQGEGIQYF
TRBJ2-7 | TRBV6-1 | TRBD1 | NA | TGTGCCAGCAGTGAAGCTCGAACAGGGGGCTACTACGAGCAGTACTTC | CASSEARTGGYYEQYF
TRBJ2-1 | TRBV11-3 | NA | few | TGTGCCAGCAGCACGGAGGGTGCAAACAATGAGCAGTTCTTC | CASSTEGANNEQFF
TRBJ2-7 | TRBV7-2 | TRBD1 | NA | TGTGCCAGCAGCTTAGCCCTGGGACAGGGTAACTACGAGCAGTACTTC | CASSLALGQGNYEQYF
TRBJ1-2 | TRBV19 | NA | NA | TGTGCCAGTAGTATGCGGGGGGACGGGGGCTACACCTTC | CASSMRGDGGYTF
TRBJ2-1 | TRBV28 | TRBD2 | NA | TGTGCCAGCAGTAGTAGCGGGAGGAACAATGAGCAGTTCTTC | CASSSSGRNNEQFF
TRBJ1-2 | TRBV9 | NA | NA | TGTGCCAGCAGCGTAGGGTCAAGCAGTCTCTTCTATGGCTACACCTTC | CASSVGSSSLFYGYTF
TRBJ1-1 | TRBV19 | NA | NA | TGTGCCAGTAGTACAATAAGGGGGATGGAAGCTTTCTTT | CASSTIRGMEAFF
TRBJ2-7 | TRBV6-5 | NA | NA | TGTGCCAGCAGTTACGAGAACCTGGGGGAGCAGTACTTC | CASSYENLGEQYF
TRBJ1-1 | TRBV5-6 | NA | NA | TGTGCCAGCAGCTTGAGATTGTCCGGGGTGAACACTGAAGCTTTCTTT | CASSLRLSGVNTEAFF
TRBJ1-1 | TRBV7-6 | NA | once | TGTGCCAGCAGCCCTGCTATCCGAAGATACACTGAAGCTTTCTTT | CASSPAIRRYTEAFF
TRBJ1-1 | TRBV14 | NA | once | TGTGCCAGCAGCCCTTACGGGGTTCACACTGAAGCTTTCTTT | CASSPYGVHTEAFF
TRBJ2-7 | TRBV6-5 | NA | once | TGTGCCAGCACAAAAGGAGGTTTTCAGGCCGAGCAGTACTTC | CASTKGGFQAEQYF
TRBJ1-1 | TRBV30 | NA | NA | TGTGCCTGGAGTAGAGGCGGGACGTCGGCTTTCTTT | CAWSRGGTSAFF
TRBJ1-2 | TRBV4-3 | NA | NA | TGCGCCAGCAGCCAAGAGCTTACAGGTGCCTATGGCTACACCTTC | CASSQELTGAYGYTF
TRBJ1-2 | TRBV7-2 | NA | NA | TGTGCCAGCAGCTTACCTCCAGGGCACTCGAACTATGGCTACACCTTC | CASSLPPGHSNYGYTF
TRBJ1-6 | TRBV4-1 | NA | NA | TGCGCCAGCAGCCAAGATCTAACAACAGGGAGTAGGTCCTATAATTCACCCCTCCACTTT | CASSQDLTTGSRSYNSPLHF
TRBJ2-7 | TRBV27 | TRBD2 | few | TGTGCCAGCAGTGGACTAGGGCGGGAGCAGTACTTC | CASSGLGREQYF
TRBJ2-3 | TRBV5-1 | NA | NA | TGCGCCAGCAGCTTTCGGGATACGCAGTATTTT | CASSFRDTQYF
TRBJ1-1 | TRBV7-2 | NA | NA | TGTGCCAGCAGCTTCCAGTCTAGGGGTGGCACTGAAGCTTTCTTT | CASSFQSRGGTEAFF
TRBJ1-3 | TRBV6-5 | TRBD1 | NA | TGTGCCAGCAGTTACTCGAAACAGGGGGAAAACACCATATATTTT | CASSYSKQGENTIYF
TRBJ1-2 | TRBV6-5 | NA | NA | TGTGCCAGCAGGGGGGATTTTTATGGCTACACCTTC | CASRGDFYGYTF
TRBJ1-2 | TRBV3-1/TRBV3-2 | TRBD1 | NA | TGTGCCAGCAGCCAATTACAGGGGGCTCAAAGGAGCTACACCTTC | CASSQLQGAQRSYTF
TRBJ1-1 | TRBV14 | TRBD1 | NA | TGTGCCAGCAGCCAGGGACAGGGGGCACACACTGAAGCTTTCTTT | CASSQGQGAHTEAFF
TRBJ1-2 | TRBV19 | NA | NA | TGTGCCAGTAGTATTCGGACAGAGCCCGGCTATGGCTACACCTTC | CASSIRTEPGYGYTF
TRBJ2-1 | TRBV2 | TRBD2 | NA | TGTGCCAGCAGCGCGACTAGCGGGGGGTTCTACAATGAGCAGTTCTTC | CASSATSGGFYNEQFF
TRBJ1-1 | TRBV5-5 | NA | once | TGTGCCAGCAGCTTGGACAGGGATTTTGAAGCTTTCTTT | CASSLDRDFEAFF
TRBJ2-5 | TRBV2 | TRBD2 | NA | TGTGCCAGCGGAGCGGGACTCCAAGAGACCCAGTACTTC | CASGAGLQETQYF
TRBJ1-2 | TRBV3-1/TRBV3-2 | NA | NA | TGTGCCAGCAGCCCGAGGGACCTTAGGCGCTATGGCTACACCTTC | CASSPRDLRRYGYTF
TRBJ2-4 | TRBV3-1/TRBV3-2 | TRBD1 | NA | TGTGCCAGCAGCCAGGACAGGGCGGACATTCAGTACTTC | CASSQDRADIQYF
TRBJ2-2 | TRBV5-6 | NA | NA | TGTGCCAGCAGCCCAGTCACCGGGGAGCTGTTTTTT | CASSPVTGELFF
TRBJ2-1 | TRBV18 | TRBD1 | NA | TGTGCCAGCTCACCGACAGGGAAGAGAATCTACAATGAGCAGTTCTTC | CASSPTGKRIYNEQFF
TRBJ1-3 | TRBV4-2 | NA | NA | TGTGCCAGCAGCCAAGATCAAGAAAACACCATATATTTT | CASSQDQENTIYF
TRBJ2-1 | TRBV19 | TRBD1 | NA | TGTGCCAGTAGTAAAACCGGGACAGGGGATGAGCAGTTCTTC | CASSKTGTGDEQFF
TRBJ1-4 | TRBV7-9 | NA | NA | TGTGCCAGCAGCCAAGGGACACCGAATTTGCGCTTT | CASSQGTPNLRF
TRBJ1-5 | TRBV5-1 | TRBD1 | NA | TGCGCCAGCAGCCTTACAGGGGAAAGGGCCCAGCATTTT | CASSLTGERAQHF
TRBJ2-5 | TRBV7-8 | TRBD2 | NA | TGTGCCAGCCAGCGGGACCAGAGGGAGACCCAGTACTTC | CASQRDQRETQYF
TRBJ1-2 | TRBV30 | NA | NA | TGTGCCTGGAGTGTGGTGGCGGGCGATGGCTACACCTTC | CAWSVVAGDGYTF
TRBJ1-1 | TRBV27 | NA | NA | TGTGCCAGCAGTCCCAGACGGGACTCCTTGGGAGCTTTCTTT | CASSPRRDSLGAFF
TRBJ1-5 | TRBV27 | TRBD1 | once | TGTGCCAGCAGTTCTAAGGGCAGGGGGACAGACAATCAGCCCCAGCATTTT | CASSSKGRGTDNQPQHF
TRBJ2-7 | TRBV6-1 | NA | NA | TGTGCCAGCAGTGAACTGGGCTCCTCCTACGAGCAGTACTTC | CASSELGSSYEQYF
TRBJ2-2 | TRBV30 | TRBD1 | few | TGTGCCTGGATTCCCACCGGGACAGGGATTTTCTTGAACACCGGGGAGCTGTTTTTT | CAWIPTGTGIFLNTGELFF
TRBJ1-5 | TRBV6-5 | NA | NA | TGTGCCAGCAGTCGGGCAGGGCCAACGGATCAGCCCCAGCATTTT | CASSRAGPTDQPQHF
TRBJ2-7 | TRBV19 | TRBD1 | medium-sized | TGTGCCAGTAGTAGGGGACAGACCTCCTACGAGCAGTACTTC | CASSRGQTSYEQYF
TRBJ2-7 | TRBV30 | NA | NA | TGTGCCTGGAGAGGGACTACCGTCTGGGGGCGTCGCGAGCAGTACTTC | CAWRGTTVWGRREQYF
TRBJ1-3 | TRBV19 | NA | NA | TGTGCCAGTAGTATTGTAAACACCATATATTTT | CASSIVNTIYF
TRBJ2-7 | TRBV9 | NA | NA | TGTGCCAGCAGCGTAGCAAGCGGGCAGTACGAGCAGTACTTC | CASSVASGQYEQYF
TRBJ2-2 | TRBV14 | NA | few | TGTGCCAGCAGCCTCGTCTTGAACACCGGGGAGCTGTTTTTT | CASSLVLNTGELFF
TRBJ2-2 | TRBV18 | TRBD1 | once | TGTGCCAGCTCACTTAACAGGGGGTCGGAGCTGTTTTTT | CASSLNRGSELFF
TRBJ1-3 | TRBV18 | TRBD1 | NA | TGTGCCAGCCGTCCGGGACAGGGTGGAAACACCATATATTTT | CASRPGQGGNTIYF
TRBJ1-2 | TRBV11-2 | TRBD1 | NA | TGTGCCAGCAGCGCAGACAGGGGGCTAACCTATGGCTACACCTTC | CASSADRGLTYGYTF
TRBJ1-2 | TRBV2 | TRBD1 | NA | TGTGCCAGCAGTCAATCGACAGGGCGGATCTATGGCTACACCTTC | CASSQSTGRIYGYTF